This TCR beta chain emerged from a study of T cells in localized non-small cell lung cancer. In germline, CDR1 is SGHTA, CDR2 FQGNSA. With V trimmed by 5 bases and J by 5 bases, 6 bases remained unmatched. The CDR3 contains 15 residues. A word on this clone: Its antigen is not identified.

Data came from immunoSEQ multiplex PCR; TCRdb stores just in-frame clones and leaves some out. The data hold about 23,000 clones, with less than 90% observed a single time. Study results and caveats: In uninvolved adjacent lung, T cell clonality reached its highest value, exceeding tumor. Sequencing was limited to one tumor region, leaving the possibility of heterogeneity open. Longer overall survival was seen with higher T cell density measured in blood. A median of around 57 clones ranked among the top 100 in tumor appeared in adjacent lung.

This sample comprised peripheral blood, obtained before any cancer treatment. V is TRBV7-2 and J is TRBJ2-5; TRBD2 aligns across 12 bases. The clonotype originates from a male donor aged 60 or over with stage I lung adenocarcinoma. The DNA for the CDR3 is TGTGCCAGCAGCCCCGGACTAGCGGGGAGGGAGACCCAGTACTTC. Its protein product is CASSPGLAGRETQYF.